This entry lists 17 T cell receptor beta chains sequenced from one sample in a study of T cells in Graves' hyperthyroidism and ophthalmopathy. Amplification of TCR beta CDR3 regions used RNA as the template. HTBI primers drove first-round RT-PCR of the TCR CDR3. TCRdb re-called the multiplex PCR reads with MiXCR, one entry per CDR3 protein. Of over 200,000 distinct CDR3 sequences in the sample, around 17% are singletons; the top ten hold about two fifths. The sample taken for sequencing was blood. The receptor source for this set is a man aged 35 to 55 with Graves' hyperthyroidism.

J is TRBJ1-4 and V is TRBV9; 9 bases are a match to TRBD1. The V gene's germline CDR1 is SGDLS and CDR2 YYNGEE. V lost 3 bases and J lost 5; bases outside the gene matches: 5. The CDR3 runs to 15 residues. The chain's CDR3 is CASSAGTGRNEKLFF. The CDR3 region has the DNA TGTGCCAGCAGCGCAGGGACAGGGCGGAATGAAAAACTGTTTTTT. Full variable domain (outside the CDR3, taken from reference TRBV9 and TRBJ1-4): DSGVTQTPKHLITATGQRVTLRCSPRSGDLSVYWYQQSLDQGLQFLIQYYNGEERAKGNILERFSAQQFPDLHSELNLSSLELGDSALYFCASSAGTGRNEKLFFGSGTQLSVL.

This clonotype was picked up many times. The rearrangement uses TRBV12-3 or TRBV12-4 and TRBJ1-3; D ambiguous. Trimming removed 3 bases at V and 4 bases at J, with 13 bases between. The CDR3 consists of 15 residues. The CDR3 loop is CASSFSSGLGNTIYF. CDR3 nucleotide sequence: TGTGCCAGCAGTTTTTCGTCGGGATTGGGAAACACCATATATTTT.

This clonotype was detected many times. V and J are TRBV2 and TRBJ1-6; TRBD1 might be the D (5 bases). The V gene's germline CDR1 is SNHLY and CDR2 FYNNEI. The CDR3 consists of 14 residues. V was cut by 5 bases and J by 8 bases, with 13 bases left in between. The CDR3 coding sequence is TGTGCCAGCAGTTTCAGGGTTGTGGATTCACCCCTCCACTTT. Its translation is CASSFRVVDSPLHF.

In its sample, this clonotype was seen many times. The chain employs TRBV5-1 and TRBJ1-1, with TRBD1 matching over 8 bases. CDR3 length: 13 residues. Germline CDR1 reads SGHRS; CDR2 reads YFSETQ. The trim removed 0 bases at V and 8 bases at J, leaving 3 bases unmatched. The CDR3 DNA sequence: TGCGCCAGCAGCTTGGGACAGGGGCTAGAAGCTTTCTTT. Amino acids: CASSLGQGLEAFF.

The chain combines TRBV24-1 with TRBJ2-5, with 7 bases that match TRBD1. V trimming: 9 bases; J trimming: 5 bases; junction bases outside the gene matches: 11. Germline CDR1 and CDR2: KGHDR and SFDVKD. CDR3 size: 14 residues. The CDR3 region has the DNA TGTGCCACCGGACAGGCCGGTTCCCCGGAGACCCAGTACTTC. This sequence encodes CATGQAGSPETQYF.

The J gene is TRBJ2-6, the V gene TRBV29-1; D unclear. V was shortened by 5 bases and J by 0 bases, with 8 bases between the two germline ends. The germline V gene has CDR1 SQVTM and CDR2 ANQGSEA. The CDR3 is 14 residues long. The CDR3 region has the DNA TGCAGCGTTCTGGTCCACTCTGGGGCCAACGTCCTGACTTTC. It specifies CSVLVHSGANVLTF.

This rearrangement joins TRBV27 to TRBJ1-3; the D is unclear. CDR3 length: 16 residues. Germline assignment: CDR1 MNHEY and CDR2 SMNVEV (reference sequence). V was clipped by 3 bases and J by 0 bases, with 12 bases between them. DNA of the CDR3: TGTGCCAGCAGTTTTCAGGCGGGATTCTCTGGAAACACCATATATTTT. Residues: CASSFQAGFSGNTIYF.

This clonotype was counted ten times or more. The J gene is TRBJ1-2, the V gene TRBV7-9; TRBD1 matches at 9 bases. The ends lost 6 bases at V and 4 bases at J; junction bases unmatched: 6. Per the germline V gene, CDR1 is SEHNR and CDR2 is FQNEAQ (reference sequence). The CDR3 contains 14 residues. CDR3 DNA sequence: TGTGCCAGCAGTTCTACGACAGGGGGCTATGGCTACACCTTC. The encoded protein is CASSSTTGGYGYTF.

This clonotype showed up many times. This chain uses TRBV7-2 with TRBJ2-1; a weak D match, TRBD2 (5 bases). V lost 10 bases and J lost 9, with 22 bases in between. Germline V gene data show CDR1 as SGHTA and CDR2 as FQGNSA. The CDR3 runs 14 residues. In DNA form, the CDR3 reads TGTGCCACCCAGTCTAGCTCCGCTAATGGTGAGCAGTTCTTC. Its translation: CATQSSSANGEQFF.

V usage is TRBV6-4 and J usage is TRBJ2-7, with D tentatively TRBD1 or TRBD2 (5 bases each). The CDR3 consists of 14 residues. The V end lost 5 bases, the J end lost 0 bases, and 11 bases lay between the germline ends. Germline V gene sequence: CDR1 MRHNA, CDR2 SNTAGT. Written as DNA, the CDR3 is TGTGCCAGCAGTCGGGACGGCTTCTCCTACGAGCAGTACTTC. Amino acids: CASSRDGFSYEQYF.

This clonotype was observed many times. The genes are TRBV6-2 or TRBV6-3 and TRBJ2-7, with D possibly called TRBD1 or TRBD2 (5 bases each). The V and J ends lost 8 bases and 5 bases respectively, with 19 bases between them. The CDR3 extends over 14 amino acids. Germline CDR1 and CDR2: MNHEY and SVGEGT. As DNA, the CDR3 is TGTGCCAGCCTCAGGGACGGAGGAGGAAACGAGCAGTACTTC. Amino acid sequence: CASLRDGGGNEQYF.

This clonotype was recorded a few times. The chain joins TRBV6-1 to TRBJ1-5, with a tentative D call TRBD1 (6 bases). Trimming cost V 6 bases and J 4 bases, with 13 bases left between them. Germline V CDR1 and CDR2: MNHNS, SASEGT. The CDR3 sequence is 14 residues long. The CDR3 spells CASRVTGNNQPQHF. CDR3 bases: TGTGCCAGCAGGGTGACAGGAAATAATCAGCCCCAGCATTTT.

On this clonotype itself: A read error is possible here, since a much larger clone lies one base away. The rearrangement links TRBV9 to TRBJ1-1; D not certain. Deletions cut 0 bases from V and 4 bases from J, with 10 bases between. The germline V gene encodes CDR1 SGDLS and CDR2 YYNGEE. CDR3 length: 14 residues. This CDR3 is CASSVGLSSTEAFF. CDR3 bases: TGTGCCAGCAGCGTAGGACTGTCGAGCACTGAAGCTTTCTTT.

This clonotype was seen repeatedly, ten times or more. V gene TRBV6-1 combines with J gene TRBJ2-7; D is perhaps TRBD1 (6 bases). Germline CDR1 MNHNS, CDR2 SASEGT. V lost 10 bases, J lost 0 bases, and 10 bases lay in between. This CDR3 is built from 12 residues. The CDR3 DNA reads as TGTGCCACCACAGGGATCTCCTACGAGCAGTACTTC. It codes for CATTGISYEQYF.

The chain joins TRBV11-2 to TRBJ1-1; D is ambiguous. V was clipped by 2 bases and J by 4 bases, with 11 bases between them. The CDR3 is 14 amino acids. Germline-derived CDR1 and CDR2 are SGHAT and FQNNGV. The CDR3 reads CASSLRVGVTEAFF. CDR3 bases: TGTGCCAGCAGCTTAAGGGTTGGGGTCACTGAAGCTTTCTTT.

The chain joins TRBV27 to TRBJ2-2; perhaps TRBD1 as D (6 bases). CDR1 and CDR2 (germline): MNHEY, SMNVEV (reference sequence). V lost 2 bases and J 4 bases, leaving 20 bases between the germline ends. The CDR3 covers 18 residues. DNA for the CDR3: TGTGCCAGCAGTTTAGAGGGGCACAGGGCCAGAGGCACCGGGGAGCTGTTTTTT. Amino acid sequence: CASSLEGHRARGTGELFF.

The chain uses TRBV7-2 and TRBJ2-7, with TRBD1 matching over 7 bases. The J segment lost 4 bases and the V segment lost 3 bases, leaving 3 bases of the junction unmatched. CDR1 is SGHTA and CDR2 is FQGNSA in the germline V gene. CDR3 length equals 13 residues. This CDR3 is CASSFTGAYEQYF. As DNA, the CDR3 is TGTGCCAGCAGCTTCACAGGGGCATACGAGCAGTACTTC.